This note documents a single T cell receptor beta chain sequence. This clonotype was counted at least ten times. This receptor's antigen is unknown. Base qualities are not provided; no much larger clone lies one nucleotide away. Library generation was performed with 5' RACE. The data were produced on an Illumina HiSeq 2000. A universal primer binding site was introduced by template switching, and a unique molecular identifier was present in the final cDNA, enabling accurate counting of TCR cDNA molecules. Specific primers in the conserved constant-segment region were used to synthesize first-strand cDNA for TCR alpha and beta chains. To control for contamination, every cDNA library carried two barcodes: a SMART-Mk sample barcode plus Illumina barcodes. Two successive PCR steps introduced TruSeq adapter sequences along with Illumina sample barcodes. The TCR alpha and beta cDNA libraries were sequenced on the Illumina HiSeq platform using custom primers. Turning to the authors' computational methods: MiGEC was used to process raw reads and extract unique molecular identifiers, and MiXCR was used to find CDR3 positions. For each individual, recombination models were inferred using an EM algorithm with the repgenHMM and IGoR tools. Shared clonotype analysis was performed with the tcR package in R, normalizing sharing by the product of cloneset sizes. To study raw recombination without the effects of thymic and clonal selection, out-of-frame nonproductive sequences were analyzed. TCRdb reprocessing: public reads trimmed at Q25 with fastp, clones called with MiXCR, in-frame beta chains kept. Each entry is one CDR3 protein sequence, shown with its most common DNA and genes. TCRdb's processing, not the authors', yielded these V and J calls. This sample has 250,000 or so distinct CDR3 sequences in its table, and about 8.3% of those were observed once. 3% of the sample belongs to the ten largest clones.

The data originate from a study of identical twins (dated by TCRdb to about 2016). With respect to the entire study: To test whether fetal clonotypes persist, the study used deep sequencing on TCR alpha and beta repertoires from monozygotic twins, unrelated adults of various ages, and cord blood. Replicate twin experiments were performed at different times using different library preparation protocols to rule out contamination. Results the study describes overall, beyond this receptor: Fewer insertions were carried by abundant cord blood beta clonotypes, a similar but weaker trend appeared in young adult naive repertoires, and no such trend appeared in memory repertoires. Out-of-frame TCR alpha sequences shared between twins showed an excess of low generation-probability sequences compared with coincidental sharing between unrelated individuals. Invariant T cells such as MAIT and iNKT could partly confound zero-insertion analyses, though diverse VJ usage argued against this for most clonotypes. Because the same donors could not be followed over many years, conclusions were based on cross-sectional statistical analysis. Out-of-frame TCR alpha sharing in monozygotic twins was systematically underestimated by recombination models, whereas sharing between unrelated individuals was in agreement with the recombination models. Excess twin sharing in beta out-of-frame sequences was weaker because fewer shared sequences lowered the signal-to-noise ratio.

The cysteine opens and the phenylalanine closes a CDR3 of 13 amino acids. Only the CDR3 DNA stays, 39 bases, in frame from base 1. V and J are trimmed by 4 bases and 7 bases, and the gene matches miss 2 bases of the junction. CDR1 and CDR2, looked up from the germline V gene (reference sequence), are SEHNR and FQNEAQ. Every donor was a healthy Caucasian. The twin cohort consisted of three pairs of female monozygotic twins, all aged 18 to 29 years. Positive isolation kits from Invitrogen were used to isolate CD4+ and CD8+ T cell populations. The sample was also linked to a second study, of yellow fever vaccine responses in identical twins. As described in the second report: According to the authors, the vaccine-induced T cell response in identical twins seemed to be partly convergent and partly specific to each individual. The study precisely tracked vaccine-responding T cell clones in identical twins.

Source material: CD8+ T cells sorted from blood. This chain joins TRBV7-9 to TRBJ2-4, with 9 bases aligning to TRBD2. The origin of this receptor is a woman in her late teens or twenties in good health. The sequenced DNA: TGTGCCAGCAGCTGGACTAGCGAGAACATTCAGTACTTC. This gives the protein CASSWTSENIQYF.